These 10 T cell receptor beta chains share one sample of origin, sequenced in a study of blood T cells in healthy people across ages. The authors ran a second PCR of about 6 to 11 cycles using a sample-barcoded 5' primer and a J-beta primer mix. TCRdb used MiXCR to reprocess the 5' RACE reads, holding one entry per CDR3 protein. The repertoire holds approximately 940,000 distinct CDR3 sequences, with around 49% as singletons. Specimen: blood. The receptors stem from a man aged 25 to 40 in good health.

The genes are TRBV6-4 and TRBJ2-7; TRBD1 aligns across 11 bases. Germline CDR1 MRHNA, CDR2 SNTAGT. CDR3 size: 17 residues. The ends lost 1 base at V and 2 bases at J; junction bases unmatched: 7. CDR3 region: CASSDYRGTGGTYEQYF. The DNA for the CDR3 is TGTGCCAGCAGTGACTACCGGGGGACAGGGGGAACCTACGAGCAGTACTTC.

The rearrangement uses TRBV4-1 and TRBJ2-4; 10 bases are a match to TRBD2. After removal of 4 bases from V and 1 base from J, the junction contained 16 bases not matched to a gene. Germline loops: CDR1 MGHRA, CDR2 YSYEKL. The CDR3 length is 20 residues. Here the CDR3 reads CASSLDRIAGGHPAKNIQYF. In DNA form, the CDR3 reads TGCGCCAGCAGCCTCGATCGAATAGCGGGGGGACACCCTGCCAAAAACATTCAGTACTTC.

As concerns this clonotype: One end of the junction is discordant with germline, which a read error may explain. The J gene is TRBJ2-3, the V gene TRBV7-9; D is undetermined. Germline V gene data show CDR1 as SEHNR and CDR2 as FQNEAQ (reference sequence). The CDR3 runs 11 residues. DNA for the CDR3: TGTGCCAGCGGGTTCGCAGAGACGCAGTATTTT. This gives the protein CASGFAETQYF.

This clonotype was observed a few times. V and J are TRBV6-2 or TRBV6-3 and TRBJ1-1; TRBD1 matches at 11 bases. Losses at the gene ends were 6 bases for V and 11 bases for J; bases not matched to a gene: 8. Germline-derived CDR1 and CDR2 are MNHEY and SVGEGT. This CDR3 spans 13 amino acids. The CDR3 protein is CASSGQGARAAFF. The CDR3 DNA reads TGTGCCAGCAGCGGACAGGGGGCAAGGGCGGCTTTCTTT.

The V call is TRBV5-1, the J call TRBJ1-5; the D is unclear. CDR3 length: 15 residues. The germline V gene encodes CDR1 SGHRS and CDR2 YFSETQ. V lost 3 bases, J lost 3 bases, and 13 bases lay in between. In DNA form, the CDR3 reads TGCGCCAGCAGCTCCCTATCGGGCCCCAATCAGCCCCAGCATTTT. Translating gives CASSSLSGPNQPQHF. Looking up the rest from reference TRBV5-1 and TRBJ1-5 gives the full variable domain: KAGVTQTPRYLIKTRGQQVTLSCSPISGHRSVSWYQQTPGQGLQFLFEYFSETQRNKGNFPGRFSGRQFSNSRSEMNVSTLELGDSALYLCASSSLSGPNQPQHFGDGTRLSIL.

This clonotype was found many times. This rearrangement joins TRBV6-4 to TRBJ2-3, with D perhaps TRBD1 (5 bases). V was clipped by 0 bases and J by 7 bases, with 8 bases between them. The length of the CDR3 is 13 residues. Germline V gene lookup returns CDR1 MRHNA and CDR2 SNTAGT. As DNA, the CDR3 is TGTGCCAGCAGTGACTCAGGGGTGAATACGCAGTATTTT. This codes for CASSDSGVNTQYF.

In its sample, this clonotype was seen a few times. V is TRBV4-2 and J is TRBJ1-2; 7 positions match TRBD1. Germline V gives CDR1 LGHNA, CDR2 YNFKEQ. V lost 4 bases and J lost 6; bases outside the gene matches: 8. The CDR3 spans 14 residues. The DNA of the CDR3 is TGTGCCAGCAGCCGAGGAACAGGGGAGGATGGCTACACCTTC. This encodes CASSRGTGEDGYTF.

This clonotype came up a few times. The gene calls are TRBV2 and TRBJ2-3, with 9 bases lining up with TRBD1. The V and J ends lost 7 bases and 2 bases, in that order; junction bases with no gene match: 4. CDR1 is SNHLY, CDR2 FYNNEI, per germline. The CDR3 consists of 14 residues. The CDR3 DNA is TGTGCCAGCACCCGGGACAGGGTCACAGATACGCAGTATTTT. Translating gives CASTRDRVTDTQYF.

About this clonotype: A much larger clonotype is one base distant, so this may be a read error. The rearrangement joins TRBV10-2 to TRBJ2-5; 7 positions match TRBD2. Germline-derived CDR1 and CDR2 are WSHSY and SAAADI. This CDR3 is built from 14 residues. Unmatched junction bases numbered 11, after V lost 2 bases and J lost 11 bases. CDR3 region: CASSEPTSLNEQYF. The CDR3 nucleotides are TGCGCCAGCAGTGAGCCGACTAGCCTTAATGAGCAGTACTTC.

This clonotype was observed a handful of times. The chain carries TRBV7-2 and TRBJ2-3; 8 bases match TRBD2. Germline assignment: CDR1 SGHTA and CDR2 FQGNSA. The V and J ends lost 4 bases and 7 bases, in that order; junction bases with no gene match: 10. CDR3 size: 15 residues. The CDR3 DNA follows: TGTGCCAGCAGCTCAGCCGGGACTAGACGAAATACGCAGTATTTT. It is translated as CASSSAGTRRNTQYF. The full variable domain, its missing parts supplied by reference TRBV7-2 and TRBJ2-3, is GAGVSQSPSNKVTEKGKDVELRCDPISGHTALYWYRQSLGQGLEFLIYFQGNSAPDKSGLPSDRFSAERTGGSVSTLTIQRTQQEDSAVYLCASSSAGTRRNTQYFGPGTRLTVL.